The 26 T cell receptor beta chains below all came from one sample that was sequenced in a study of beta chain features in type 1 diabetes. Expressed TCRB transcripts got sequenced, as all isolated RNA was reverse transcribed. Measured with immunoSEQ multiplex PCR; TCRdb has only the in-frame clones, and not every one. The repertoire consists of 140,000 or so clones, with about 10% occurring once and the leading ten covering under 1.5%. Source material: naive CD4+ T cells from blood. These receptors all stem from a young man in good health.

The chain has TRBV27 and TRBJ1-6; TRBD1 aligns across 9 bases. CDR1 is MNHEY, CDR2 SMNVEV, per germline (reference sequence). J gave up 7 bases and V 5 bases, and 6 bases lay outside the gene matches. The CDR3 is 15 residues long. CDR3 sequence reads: CASSHRDRDNSPLHF. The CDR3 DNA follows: TGTGCCAGCAGTCACCGGGACAGGGACAATTCACCCCTCCACTTT.

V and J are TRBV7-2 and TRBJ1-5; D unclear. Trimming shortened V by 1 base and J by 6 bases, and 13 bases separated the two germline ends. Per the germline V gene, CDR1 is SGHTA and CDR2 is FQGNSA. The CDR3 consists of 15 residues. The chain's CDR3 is CASSLDGEGGQPQHF. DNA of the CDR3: TGTGCCAGCAGCTTAGACGGAGAGGGTGGTCAGCCCCAGCATTTT.

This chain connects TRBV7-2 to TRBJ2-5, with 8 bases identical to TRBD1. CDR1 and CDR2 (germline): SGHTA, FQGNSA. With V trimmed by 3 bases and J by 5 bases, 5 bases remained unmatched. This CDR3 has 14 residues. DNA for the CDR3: TGTGCCAGCAGCTTGGACAGGGTCCCCGAGACCCAGTACTTC. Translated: CASSLDRVPETQYF.

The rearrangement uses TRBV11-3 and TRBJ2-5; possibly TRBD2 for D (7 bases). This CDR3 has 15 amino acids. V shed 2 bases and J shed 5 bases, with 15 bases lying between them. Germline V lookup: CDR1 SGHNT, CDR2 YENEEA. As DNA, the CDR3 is TGTGCCAGCAGCTTATCGCGGGGGCAAGGGGAGACCCAGTACTTC. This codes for CASSLSRGQGETQYF.

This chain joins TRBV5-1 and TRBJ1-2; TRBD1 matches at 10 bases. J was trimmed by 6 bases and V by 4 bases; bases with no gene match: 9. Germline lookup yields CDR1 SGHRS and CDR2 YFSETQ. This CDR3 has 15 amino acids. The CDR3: CASSPKTGGADGYTF. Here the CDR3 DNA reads TGCGCCAGCAGCCCTAAGACAGGGGGCGCCGATGGCTACACCTTC.

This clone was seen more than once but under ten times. The chain's CDR3 is CASSLRGIAGGYNEQFF. The CDR3, as DNA: TGTGCCAGCAGTTTACGCGGTATAGCGGGGGGTTACAATGAGCAGTTCTTC. The rearrangement uses TRBV27 and TRBJ2-1; 10 nucleotides match TRBD2. Trimming took 2 bases from V and 4 from J; bases not matched to a gene: 8. The CDR3 spans 17 residues. Germline V gene sequence: CDR1 MNHEY, CDR2 SMNVEV (reference sequence).

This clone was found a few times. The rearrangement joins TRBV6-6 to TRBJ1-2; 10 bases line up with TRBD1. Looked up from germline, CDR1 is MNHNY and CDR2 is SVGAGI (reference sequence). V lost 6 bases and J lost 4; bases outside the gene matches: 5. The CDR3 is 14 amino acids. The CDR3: CASSRDRGSYGYTF. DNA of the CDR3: TGTGCCAGCAGCCGGGACAGGGGATCCTATGGCTACACCTTC.

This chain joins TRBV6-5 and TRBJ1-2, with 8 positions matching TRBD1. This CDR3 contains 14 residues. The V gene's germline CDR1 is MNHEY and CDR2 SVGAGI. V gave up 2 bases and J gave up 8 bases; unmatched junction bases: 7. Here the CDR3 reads CASSYTKDRDGYTF. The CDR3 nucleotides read TGTGCCAGCAGTTACACAAAGGACAGGGACGGCTACACCTTC.

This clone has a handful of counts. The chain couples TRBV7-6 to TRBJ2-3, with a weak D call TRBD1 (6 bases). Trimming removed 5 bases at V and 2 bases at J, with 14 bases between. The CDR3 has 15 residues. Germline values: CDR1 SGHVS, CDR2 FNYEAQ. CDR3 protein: CASSPTGRPTDTQYF. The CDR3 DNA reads TGTGCCAGCAGCCCAACAGGGCGGCCCACAGATACGCAGTATTTT.

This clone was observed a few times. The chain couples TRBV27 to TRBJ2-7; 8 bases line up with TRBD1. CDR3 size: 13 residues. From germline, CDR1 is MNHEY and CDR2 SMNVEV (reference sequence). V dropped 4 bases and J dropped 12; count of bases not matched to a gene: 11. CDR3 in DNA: TGTGCCAGCAGTTCCGCGGACAGGGTGGGACGGTACTTC. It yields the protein CASSSADRVGRYF.

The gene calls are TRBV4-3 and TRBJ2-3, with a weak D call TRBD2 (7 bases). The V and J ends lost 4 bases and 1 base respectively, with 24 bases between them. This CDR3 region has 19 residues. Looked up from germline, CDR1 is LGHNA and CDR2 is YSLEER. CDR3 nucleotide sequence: TGCGCCAGCAGCCTCACCCCCGGGGCGGGGGCGGGGGGCACAGATACGCAGTATTTT. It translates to CASSLTPGAGAGGTDTQYF.

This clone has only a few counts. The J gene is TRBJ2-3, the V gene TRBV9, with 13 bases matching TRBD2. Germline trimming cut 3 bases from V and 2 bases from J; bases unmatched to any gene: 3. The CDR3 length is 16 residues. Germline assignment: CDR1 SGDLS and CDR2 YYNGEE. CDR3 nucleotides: TGTGCCAGCAGCGCCGGACTAGCGGGAGACACAGATACGCAGTATTTT. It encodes CASSAGLAGDTDTQYF.

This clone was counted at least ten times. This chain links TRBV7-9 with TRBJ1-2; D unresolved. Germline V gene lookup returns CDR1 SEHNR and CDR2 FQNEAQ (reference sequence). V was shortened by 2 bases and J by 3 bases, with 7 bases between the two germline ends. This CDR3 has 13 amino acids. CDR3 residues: CASSLNRYYGYTF. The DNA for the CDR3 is TGTGCCAGCAGCTTAAACAGATACTATGGCTACACCTTC.

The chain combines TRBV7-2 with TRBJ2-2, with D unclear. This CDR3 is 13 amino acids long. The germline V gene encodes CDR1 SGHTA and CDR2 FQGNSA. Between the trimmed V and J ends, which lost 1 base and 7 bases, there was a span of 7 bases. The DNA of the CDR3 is TGTGCCAGCAGCTTAGTCTTTAACGGGGAGCTGTTTTTT. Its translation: CASSLVFNGELFF.

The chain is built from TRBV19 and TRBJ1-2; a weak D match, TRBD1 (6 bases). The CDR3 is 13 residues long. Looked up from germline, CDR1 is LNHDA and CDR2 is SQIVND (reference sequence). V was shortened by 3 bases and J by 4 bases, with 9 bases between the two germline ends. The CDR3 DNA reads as TGTGCCAGTAGTATTGGGGGCGCCTATGGCTACACCTTC. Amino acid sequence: CASSIGGAYGYTF. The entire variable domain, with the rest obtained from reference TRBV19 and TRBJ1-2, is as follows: DGGITQSPKYLFRKEGQNVTLSCEQNLNHDAMYWYRQDPGQGLRLIYYSQIVNDFQKGDIAEGYSVSREKKESFPLTVTSAQKNPTAFYLCASSIGGAYGYTFGSGTRLTVV.

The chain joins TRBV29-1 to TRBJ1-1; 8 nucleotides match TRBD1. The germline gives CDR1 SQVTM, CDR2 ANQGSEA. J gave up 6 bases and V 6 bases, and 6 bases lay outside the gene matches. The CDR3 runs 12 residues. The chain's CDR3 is CSVWTGRAEAFF. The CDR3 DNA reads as TGCAGCGTGTGGACAGGGAGGGCTGAAGCTTTCTTT. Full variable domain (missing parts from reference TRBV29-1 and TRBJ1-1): SAVISQKPSRDICQRGTSLTIQCQVDSQVTMMFWYRQQPGQSLTLIATANQGSEATYESGFVIDKFPISRPNLTFSTLTVSNMSPEDSSIYLCSVWTGRAEAFFGQGTRLTVV.

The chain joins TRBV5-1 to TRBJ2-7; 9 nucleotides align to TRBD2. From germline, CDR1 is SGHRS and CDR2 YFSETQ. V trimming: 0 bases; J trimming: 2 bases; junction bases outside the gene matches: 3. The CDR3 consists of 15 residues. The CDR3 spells CASSLASGTPYEQYF. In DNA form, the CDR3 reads TGCGCCAGCAGCTTGGCTAGCGGGACCCCCTACGAGCAGTACTTC.

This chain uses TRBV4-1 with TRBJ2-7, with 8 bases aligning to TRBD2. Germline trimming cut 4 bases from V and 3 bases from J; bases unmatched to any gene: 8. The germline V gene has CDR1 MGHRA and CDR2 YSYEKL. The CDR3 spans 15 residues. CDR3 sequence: CASSREGLDNYEQYF. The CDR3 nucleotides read TGCGCCAGCAGCCGGGAGGGACTAGACAACTACGAGCAGTACTTC.

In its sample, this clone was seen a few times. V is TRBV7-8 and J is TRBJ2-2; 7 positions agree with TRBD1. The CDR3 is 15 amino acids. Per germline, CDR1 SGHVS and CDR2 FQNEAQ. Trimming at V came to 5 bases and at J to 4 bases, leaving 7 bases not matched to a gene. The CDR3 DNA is TGTGCCAGCAGCCCTGACAGGGCGGTCACCGGGGAGCTGTTTTTT. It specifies CASSPDRAVTGELFF.

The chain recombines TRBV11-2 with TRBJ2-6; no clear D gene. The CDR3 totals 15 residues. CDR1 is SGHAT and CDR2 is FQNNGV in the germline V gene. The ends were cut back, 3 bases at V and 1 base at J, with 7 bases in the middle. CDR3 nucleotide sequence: TGTGCCAGCAGCTTGGTAGAATCTGGGGCCAACGTCCTGACTTTC. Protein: CASSLVESGANVLTF.

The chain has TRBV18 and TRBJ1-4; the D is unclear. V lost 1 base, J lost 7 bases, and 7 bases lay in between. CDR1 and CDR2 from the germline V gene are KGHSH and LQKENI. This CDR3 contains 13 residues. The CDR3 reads CASSPRGSEKLFF. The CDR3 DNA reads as TGTGCCAGCTCACCACGAGGTTCTGAAAAACTGTTTTTT.

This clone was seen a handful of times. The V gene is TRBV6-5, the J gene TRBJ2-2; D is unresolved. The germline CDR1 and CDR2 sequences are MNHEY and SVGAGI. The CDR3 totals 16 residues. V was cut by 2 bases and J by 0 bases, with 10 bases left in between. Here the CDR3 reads CASSYHSQTNTGELFF. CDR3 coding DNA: TGTGCCAGCAGTTACCATAGCCAGACGAACACCGGGGAGCTGTTTTTT.

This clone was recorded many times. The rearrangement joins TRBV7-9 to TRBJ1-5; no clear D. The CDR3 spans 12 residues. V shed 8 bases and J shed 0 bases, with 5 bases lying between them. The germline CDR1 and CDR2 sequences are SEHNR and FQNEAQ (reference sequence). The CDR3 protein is CASSLSNQPQHF. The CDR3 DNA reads TGTGCCAGCTCCCTTAGCAATCAGCCCCAGCATTTT.

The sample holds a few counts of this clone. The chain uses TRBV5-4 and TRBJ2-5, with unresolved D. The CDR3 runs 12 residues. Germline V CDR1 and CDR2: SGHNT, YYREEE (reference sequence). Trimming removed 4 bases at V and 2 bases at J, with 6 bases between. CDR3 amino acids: CASSQDQETQYF. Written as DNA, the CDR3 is TGTGCCAGCAGCCAGGATCAAGAGACCCAGTACTTC.

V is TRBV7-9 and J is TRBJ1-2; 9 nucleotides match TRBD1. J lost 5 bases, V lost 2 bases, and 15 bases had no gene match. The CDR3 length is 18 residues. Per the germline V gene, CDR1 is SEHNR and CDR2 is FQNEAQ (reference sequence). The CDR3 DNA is TGTGCCAGCAGCTTAACCGGACAGGGGAGGACTTCGATGTATGGCTACACCTTC. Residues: CASSLTGQGRTSMYGYTF.

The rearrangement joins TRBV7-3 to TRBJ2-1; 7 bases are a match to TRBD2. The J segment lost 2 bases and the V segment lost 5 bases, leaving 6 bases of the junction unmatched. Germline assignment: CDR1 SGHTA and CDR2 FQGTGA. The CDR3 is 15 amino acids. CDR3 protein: CASSPQRGAYNEQFF. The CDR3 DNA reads TGTGCCAGCAGCCCCCAGCGGGGAGCCTACAATGAGCAGTTCTTC.